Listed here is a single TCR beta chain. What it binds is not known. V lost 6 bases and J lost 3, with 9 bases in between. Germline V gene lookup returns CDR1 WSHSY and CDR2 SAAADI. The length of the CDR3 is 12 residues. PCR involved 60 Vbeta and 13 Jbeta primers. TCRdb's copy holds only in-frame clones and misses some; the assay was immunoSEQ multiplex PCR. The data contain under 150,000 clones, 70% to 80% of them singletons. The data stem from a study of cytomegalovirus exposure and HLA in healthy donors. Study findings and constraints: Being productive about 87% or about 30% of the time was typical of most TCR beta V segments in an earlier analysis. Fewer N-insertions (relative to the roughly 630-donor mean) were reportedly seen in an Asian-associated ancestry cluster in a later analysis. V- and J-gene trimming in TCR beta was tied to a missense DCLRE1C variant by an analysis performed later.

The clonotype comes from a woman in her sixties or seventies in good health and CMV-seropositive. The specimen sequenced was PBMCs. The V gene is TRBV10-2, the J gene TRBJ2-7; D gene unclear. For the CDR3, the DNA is TGCGCCAGCAGCGAGCTAGTCTACGAGCAGTACTTC. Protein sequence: CASSELVYEQYF.